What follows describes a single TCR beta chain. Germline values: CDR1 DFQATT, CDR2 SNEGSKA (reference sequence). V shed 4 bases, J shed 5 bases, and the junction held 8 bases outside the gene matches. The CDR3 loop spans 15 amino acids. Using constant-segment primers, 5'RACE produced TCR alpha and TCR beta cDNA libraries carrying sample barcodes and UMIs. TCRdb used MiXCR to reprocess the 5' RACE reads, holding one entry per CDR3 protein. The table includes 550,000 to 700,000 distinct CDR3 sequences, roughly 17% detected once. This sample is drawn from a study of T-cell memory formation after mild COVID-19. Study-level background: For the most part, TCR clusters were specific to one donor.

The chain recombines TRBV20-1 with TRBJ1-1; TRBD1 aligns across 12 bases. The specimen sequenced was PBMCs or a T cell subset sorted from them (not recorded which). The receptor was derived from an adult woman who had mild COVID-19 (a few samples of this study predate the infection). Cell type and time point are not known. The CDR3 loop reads CSATPGQGAGTEAFF. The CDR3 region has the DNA TGCAGTGCTACTCCGGGACAGGGGGCCGGGACTGAAGCTTTCTTT.